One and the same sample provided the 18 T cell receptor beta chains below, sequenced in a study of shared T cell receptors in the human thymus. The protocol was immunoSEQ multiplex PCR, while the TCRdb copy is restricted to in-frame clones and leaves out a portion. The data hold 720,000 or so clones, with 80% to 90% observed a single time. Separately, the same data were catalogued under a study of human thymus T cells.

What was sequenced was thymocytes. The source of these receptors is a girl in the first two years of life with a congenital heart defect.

CDR3 sequence: CASSIGDSRNQPQHF. CDR3 DNA: TGTGCCAGTAGTATAGGGGACAGCCGGAATCAGCCCCAGCATTTT. This chain connects TRBV19 to TRBJ1-5; 7 bases agree with TRBD1. The junction had 4 bases not matched to a gene; V was cut back by 1 base and J by 4 bases. Germline V lookup: CDR1 LNHDA, CDR2 SQIVND (reference sequence). This CDR3 is built from 15 residues. The full variable domain, in which reference TRBV19 and TRBJ1-5 provide the parts outside the CDR3, is DGGITQSPKYLFRKEGQNVTLSCEQNLNHDAMYWYRQDPGQGLRLIYYSQIVNDFQKGDIAEGYSVSREKKESFPLTVTSAQKNPTAFYLCASSIGDSRNQPQHFGDGTRLSIL.

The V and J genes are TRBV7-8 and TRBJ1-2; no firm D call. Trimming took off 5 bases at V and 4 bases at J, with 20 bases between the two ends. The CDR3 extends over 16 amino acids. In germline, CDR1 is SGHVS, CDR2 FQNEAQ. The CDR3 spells CASSPRDNTGSYGYTF. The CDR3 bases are TGTGCCAGCAGCCCCCGTGACAATACGGGAAGCTATGGCTACACCTTC.

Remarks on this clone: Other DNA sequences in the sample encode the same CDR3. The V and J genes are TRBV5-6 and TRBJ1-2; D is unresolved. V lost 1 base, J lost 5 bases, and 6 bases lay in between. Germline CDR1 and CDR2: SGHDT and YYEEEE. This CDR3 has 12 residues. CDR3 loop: CASSLTGYGYTF. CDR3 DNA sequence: TGTGCCAGCAGCTTGACGGGGTATGGCTACACCTTC.

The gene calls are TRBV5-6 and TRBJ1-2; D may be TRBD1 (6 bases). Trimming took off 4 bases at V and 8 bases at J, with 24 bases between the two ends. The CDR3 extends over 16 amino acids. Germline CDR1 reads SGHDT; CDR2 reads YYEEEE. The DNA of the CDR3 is TGTGCCAGCAGCCCCGGGGGGGCCGTTCCGCGGCCCGGCTACACCTTC. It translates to CASSPGGAVPRPGYTF. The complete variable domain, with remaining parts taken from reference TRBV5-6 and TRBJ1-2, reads DAGVTQSPTHLIKTRGQQVTLRCSPKSGHDTVSWYQQALGQGPQFIFQYYEEEERQRGNFPDRFSGHQFPNYSSELNVNALLLGDSALYLCASSPGGAVPRPGYTFGSGTRLTVV.

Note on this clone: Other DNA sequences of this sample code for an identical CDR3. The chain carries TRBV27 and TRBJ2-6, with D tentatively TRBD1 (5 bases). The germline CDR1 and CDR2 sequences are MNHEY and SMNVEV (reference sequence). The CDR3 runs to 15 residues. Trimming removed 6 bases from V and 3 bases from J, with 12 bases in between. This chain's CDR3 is CASRTALGGANVLTF. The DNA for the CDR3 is TGTGCCAGCAGGACAGCCCTAGGTGGGGCCAACGTCCTGACTTTC.

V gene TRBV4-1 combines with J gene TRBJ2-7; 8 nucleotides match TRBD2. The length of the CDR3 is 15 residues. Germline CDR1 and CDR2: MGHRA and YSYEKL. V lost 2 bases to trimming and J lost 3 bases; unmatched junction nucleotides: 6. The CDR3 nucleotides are TGCGCCAGCAGCCAAACGTCGGGAGGGGACTACGAGCAGTACTTC. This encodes CASSQTSGGDYEQYF.

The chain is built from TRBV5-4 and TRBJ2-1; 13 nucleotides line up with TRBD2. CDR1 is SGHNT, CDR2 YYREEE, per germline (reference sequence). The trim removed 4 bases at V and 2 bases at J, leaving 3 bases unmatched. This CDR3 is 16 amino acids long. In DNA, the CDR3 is TGTGCCAGCAGCGAAACTAGCGGGGGGGCCTACAATGAGCAGTTCTTC. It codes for CASSETSGGAYNEQFF.

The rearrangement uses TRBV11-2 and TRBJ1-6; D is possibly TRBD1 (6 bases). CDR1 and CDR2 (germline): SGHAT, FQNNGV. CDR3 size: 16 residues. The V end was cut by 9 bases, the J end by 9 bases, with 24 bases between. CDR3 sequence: CASSHLQGSVSSPLHF. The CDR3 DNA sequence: TGTGCCAGTTCTCACTTACAGGGATCTGTGAGTTCACCCCTCCACTTT.

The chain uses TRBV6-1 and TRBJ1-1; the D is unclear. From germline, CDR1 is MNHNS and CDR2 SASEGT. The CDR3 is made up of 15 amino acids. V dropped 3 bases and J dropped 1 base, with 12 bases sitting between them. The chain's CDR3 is CASSDEGRQNTEAFF. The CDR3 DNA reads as TGTGCCAGCAGTGATGAAGGTCGACAGAACACTGAAGCTTTCTTT.

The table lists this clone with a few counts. As DNA, the CDR3 is TGTGCCAGCAGTACCCCTAGGAGGGACACTGAAGCTTTCTTT. Translated, it gives CASSTPRRDTEAFF. The gene calls are TRBV5-6 and TRBJ1-1; D call uncertain. Between the trimmed V and J ends, which lost 5 bases and 3 bases, there was a span of 14 bases. CDR3 length: 14 amino acids. Germline V gene sequence: CDR1 SGHDT, CDR2 YYEEEE.

CDR3 DNA: TGTGCCAGCAGCTTTTGCGGGAACAATAATGAAAAACTGTTTTTT. Protein product: CASSFCGNNNEKLFF. The chain links TRBV7-9 to TRBJ1-4, with unresolved D. V was trimmed by 3 bases and J by 4 bases, leaving 12 bases between them. The CDR3 has 15 amino acids. CDR1 is SEHNR, CDR2 FQNEAQ, per germline (reference sequence). Full variable domain (outside the CDR3, taken from reference TRBV7-9 and TRBJ1-4): DTGVSQNPRHKITKRGQNVTFRCDPISEHNRLYWYRQTLGQGPEFLTYFQNEAQLEKSRLLSDRFSAERPKGSFSTLEIQRTEQGDSAMYLCASSFCGNNNEKLFFGSGTQLSVL.

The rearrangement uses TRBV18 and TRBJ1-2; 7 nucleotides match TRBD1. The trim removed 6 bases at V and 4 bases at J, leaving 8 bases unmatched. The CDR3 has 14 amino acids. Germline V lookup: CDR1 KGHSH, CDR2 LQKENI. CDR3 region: CASSPDGDSYGYTF. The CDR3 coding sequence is TGTGCCAGCTCTCCCGACGGGGACAGCTATGGCTACACCTTC.

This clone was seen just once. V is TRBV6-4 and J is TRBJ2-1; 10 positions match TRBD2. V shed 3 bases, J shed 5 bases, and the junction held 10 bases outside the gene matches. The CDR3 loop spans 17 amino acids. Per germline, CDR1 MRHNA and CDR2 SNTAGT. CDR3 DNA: TGTGCCAGCAGTGAATTAGGTAGCGGGGGGTCACACAATGAGCAGTTCTTC. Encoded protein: CASSELGSGGSHNEQFF.

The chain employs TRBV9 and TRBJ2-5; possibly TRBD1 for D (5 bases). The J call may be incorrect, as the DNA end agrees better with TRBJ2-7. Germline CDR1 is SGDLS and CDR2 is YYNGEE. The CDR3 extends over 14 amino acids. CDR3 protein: CASSVYQGSVEQYF. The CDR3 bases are TGTGCCAGCAGCGTATACCAGGGTTCGGTCGAGCAGTACTTC.

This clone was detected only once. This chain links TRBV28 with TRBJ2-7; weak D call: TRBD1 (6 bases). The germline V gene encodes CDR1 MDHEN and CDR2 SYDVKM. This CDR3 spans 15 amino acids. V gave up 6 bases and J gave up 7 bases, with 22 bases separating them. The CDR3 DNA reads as TGTGCCAGCAGCCCAAGACAGGATGGGGAAGGAGAGCAGTACTTC. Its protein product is CASSPRQDGEGEQYF.

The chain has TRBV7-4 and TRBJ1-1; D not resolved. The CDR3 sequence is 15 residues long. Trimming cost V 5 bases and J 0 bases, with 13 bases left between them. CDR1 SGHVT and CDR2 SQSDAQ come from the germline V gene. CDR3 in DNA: TGTGCCAGCAGCCCCCCCGTTACAGTGAACACTGAAGCTTTCTTT. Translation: CASSPPVTVNTEAFF.

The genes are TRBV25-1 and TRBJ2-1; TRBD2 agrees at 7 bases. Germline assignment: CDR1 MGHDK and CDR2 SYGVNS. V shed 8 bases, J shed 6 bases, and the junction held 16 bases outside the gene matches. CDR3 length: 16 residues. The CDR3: CASGGGVRPMGNEQFF. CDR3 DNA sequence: TGTGCCAGCGGTGGGGGGGTCCGGCCGATGGGCAATGAGCAGTTCTTC.

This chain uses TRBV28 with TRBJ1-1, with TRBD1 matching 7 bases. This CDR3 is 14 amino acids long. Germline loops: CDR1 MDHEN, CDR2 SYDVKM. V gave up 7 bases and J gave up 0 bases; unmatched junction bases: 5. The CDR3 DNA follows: TGTGCCAGCACCTTGACAGGGATGAACACTGAAGCTTTCTTT. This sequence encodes CASTLTGMNTEAFF.